The rows below give T cell receptor beta chains drawn from one sample of a study of human T cells and chemical hapten exposure. TCRdb reanalysed the RACE reads using MiXCR and keeps one entry per CDR3 protein. Of 87,000 or so distinct CDR3 sequences listed, around 9.5% are singletons. The input for sequencing was whole blood, taken in connection with sensitization to the hapten diphenylcyclopropenone (DPC). These receptors were obtained from a woman in her thirties or forties with alopecia areata. Some clones in this sample may be carry-over from other donors' samples. Both conserved end residues are part of each CDR3. Each record gives: J gene, D gene, clone size, V gene, CDR3 protein, CDR3 DNA. D genes are given only for firm matches. Clone size is given for some rows only: seen once, a few or many times, or a class if the clone is expanded.

J gene: TRBJ2-1; D gene: .; clone size: many; V gene: TRBV12-3/TRBV12-4; CDR3 protein: CASSLYGGAEQFF; CDR3 DNA: TGTGCCAGCAGTTTATATGGGGGGGCCGAGCAGTTCTTC
J gene: TRBJ2-6; D gene: .; clone size: .; V gene: TRBV4-1; CDR3 protein: CASSQEEADPNAGANVLTF; CDR3 DNA: TGCGCCAGCAGCCAAGAGGAAGCAGACCCAAACGCTGGGGCCAACGTCCTGACTTTC
J gene: TRBJ1-1; D gene: .; clone size: many; V gene: TRBV5-6; CDR3 protein: CASRSRGEGTEAFF; CDR3 DNA: TGTGCCAGCAGATCCCGAGGTGAAGGAACTGAAGCTTTCTTT
J gene: TRBJ2-3; D gene: TRBD2; clone size: few; V gene: TRBV11-3; CDR3 protein: CASSLGLAGGRDTQYF; CDR3 DNA: TGTGCCAGCAGCTTAGGACTAGCGGGGGGCCGAGATACGCAGTATTTT
J gene: TRBJ2-5; D gene: .; clone size: few; V gene: TRBV30; CDR3 protein: CAWSREETQYF; CDR3 DNA: TGTGCCTGGAGCAGGGAAGAGACCCAGTACTTC
J gene: TRBJ1-2; D gene: .; clone size: many; V gene: TRBV20-1; CDR3 protein: CSARGRFGYTF; CDR3 DNA: TGCAGTGCTAGGGGGAGGTTTGGCTACACCTTC
J gene: TRBJ2-5; D gene: .; clone size: many; V gene: TRBV28; CDR3 protein: CATAGGGETQYF; CDR3 DNA: TGTGCCACCGCCGGGGGCGGGGAGACCCAGTACTTC
J gene: TRBJ2-1; D gene: .; clone size: many; V gene: TRBV5-6; CDR3 protein: CASSPWAVSSYNEQFF; CDR3 DNA: TGTGCCAGCAGCCCTTGGGCGGTATCCTCCTACAATGAGCAGTTCTTC
J gene: TRBJ1-1; D gene: .; clone size: few; V gene: TRBV11-2; CDR3 protein: CASSLDGGTFF; CDR3 DNA: TGTGCCAGCAGCCTGGACGGAGGAACTTTCTTT
J gene: TRBJ2-2; D gene: TRBD1; clone size: many; V gene: TRBV19; CDR3 protein: CASTRDRGPYTGELFF; CDR3 DNA: TGTGCCAGTACCCGGGACAGGGGGCCGTACACCGGGGAGCTGTTTTTT
J gene: TRBJ2-1; D gene: TRBD1; clone size: many; V gene: TRBV2; CDR3 protein: CASGVDRAYNEQFF; CDR3 DNA: TGTGCCAGCGGGGTGGACAGGGCCTACAATGAGCAGTTCTTC
J gene: TRBJ2-3; D gene: .; clone size: .; V gene: TRBV4-3; CDR3 protein: CASSQGGGASTDTQYF; CDR3 DNA: TGCGCCAGCAGCCAAGGGGGCGGAGCTAGCACAGATACGCAGTATTTT
J gene: TRBJ1-1; D gene: .; clone size: many; V gene: TRBV19; CDR3 protein: CASRFGGKGTEAFF; CDR3 DNA: TGTGCCAGTAGATTTGGGGGCAAGGGCACTGAAGCTTTCTTT
J gene: TRBJ2-1; D gene: TRBD2; clone size: few; V gene: TRBV9; CDR3 protein: CASSVFSGGIYNEQFF; CDR3 DNA: TGTGCCAGCAGCGTCTTTAGCGGGGGGATCTACAATGAGCAGTTCTTC
J gene: TRBJ1-1; D gene: TRBD1; clone size: .; V gene: TRBV11-2; CDR3 protein: CASSSLTGGRAEAFF; CDR3 DNA: TGTGCCAGCAGCTCCTTGACAGGGGGAAGAGCTGAAGCTTTCTTT
J gene: TRBJ2-1; D gene: .; clone size: .; V gene: TRBV5-1; CDR3 protein: CASSLVGKSSYNEQFF; CDR3 DNA: TGCGCCAGCAGCTTGGTAGGGAAGAGCTCCTACAATGAGCAGTTCTTC
J gene: TRBJ1-6; D gene: TRBD1; clone size: many; V gene: TRBV6-5; CDR3 protein: CASSRGTGEWGGSPLHF; CDR3 DNA: TGTGCCAGCAGTCGCGGGACAGGGGAATGGGGAGGATCACCCCTCCACTTT
J gene: TRBJ1-4; D gene: .; clone size: many; V gene: TRBV14; CDR3 protein: CASSQDLGTNEKLFF; CDR3 DNA: TGTGCCAGCAGCCAAGATTTGGGTACTAATGAAAAACTGTTTTTT
J gene: TRBJ2-1; D gene: .; clone size: many; V gene: TRBV20-1; CDR3 protein: CSAHTGINEQFF; CDR3 DNA: TGCAGTGCTCATACAGGGATCAATGAGCAGTTCTTC
J gene: TRBJ2-7; D gene: TRBD1; clone size: many; V gene: TRBV4-3; CDR3 protein: CASSQNPGQLWEQYF; CDR3 DNA: TGCGCCAGCAGCCAAAACCCGGGACAGCTCTGGGAGCAGTACTTC
J gene: TRBJ2-5; D gene: .; clone size: few; V gene: TRBV7-9; CDR3 protein: CASIAQTGKETQYF; CDR3 DNA: TGTGCCAGCATCGCACAAACAGGAAAAGAGACCCAGTACTTC
J gene: TRBJ2-3; D gene: .; clone size: few; V gene: TRBV29-1; CDR3 protein: CSVGGRARSDTQYF; CDR3 DNA: TGCAGCGTTGGTGGCAGGGCTCGCTCAGATACGCAGTATTTT
J gene: TRBJ2-2; D gene: .; clone size: many; V gene: TRBV10-3; CDR3 protein: CAIRWGSNTGELFF; CDR3 DNA: TGTGCCATCAGATGGGGGTCAAACACCGGGGAGCTGTTTTTT
J gene: TRBJ2-7; D gene: .; clone size: .; V gene: TRBV5-4; CDR3 protein: CASSHSRNYEQYF; CDR3 DNA: TGTGCCAGCAGCCACAGCCGGAACTACGAGCAGTACTTC
J gene: TRBJ2-7; D gene: TRBD1; clone size: few; V gene: TRBV6-2/TRBV6-3; CDR3 protein: CASRSTGEKDQYF; CDR3 DNA: TGTGCCAGCAGATCGACAGGGGAGAAGGATCAGTACTTC
J gene: TRBJ1-1; D gene: .; clone size: many; V gene: TRBV5-4; CDR3 protein: CASSLGTRNTEAFF; CDR3 DNA: TGCGCCAGCAGCTTGGGGACGAGGAACACTGAAGCTTTCTTT
J gene: TRBJ1-1; D gene: .; clone size: many; V gene: TRBV7-2; CDR3 protein: CASSSKIRGLPGTEAFF; CDR3 DNA: TGTGCCAGCAGCTCAAAGATTCGGGGACTACCGGGCACTGAAGCTTTCTTT
J gene: TRBJ1-1; D gene: TRBD1; clone size: many; V gene: TRBV13; CDR3 protein: CASSYRTGESTEAFF; CDR3 DNA: TGTGCCAGCAGCTACCGGACAGGGGAGTCGACTGAAGCTTTCTTT
J gene: TRBJ1-2; D gene: .; clone size: .; V gene: TRBV4-1; CDR3 protein: CASSPEPGGVGNYGYTF; CDR3 DNA: TGCGCCAGCAGCCCCGAACCGGGAGGGGTGGGGAACTATGGCTACACCTTC
J gene: TRBJ2-6; D gene: .; clone size: few; V gene: TRBV5-5; CDR3 protein: CASSLPGSGANVLTF; CDR3 DNA: TGTGCCAGCAGCTTGCCCGGCTCTGGGGCCAACGTCCTGACTTTC
J gene: TRBJ2-2; D gene: .; clone size: .; V gene: TRBV7-8; CDR3 protein: CASSFSNTGELFF; CDR3 DNA: TGTGCCAGCAGCTTTTCGAACACCGGGGAGCTGTTTTTT
J gene: TRBJ2-3; D gene: TRBD1; clone size: few; V gene: TRBV15; CDR3 protein: CATSDRGIQDTQYF; CDR3 DNA: TGTGCCACCAGCGACAGGGGTATTCAAGATACGCAGTATTTT
J gene: TRBJ2-3; D gene: .; clone size: many; V gene: TRBV10-3; CDR3 protein: CAISLVGTDTQYF; CDR3 DNA: TGTGCCATCAGTCTTGTGGGAACAGATACGCAGTATTTT
J gene: TRBJ2-2; D gene: .; clone size: .; V gene: TRBV5-6; CDR3 protein: CASSLMRFNTGELFF; CDR3 DNA: TGTGCCAGCAGCTTGATGAGATTTAACACCGGGGAGCTGTTTTTT
J gene: TRBJ2-3; D gene: TRBD2; clone size: .; V gene: TRBV2; CDR3 protein: CASFRERGAGDTQYF; CDR3 DNA: TGTGCCAGCTTCCGTGAGCGGGGGGCAGGAGATACGCAGTATTTT
J gene: TRBJ2-5; D gene: TRBD1; clone size: .; V gene: TRBV7-2; CDR3 protein: CASSSAQGQGKTQYF; CDR3 DNA: TGTGCCAGCAGCTCAGCCCAGGGACAGGGGAAGACCCAGTACTTC
J gene: TRBJ2-2; D gene: .; clone size: many; V gene: TRBV7-6; CDR3 protein: CASSPNPSGTLNTGELFF; CDR3 DNA: TGTGCCAGCAGCCCCAACCCGTCCGGGACCTTGAACACCGGGGAGCTGTTTTTT
J gene: TRBJ1-6; D gene: .; clone size: .; V gene: TRBV14; CDR3 protein: CASSLRPPDRPNSPLHF; CDR3 DNA: TGTGCCAGCAGCCTCCGACCGCCCGACAGACCGAATTCACCCCTCCACTTT
J gene: TRBJ2-3; D gene: .; clone size: few; V gene: TRBV27; CDR3 protein: CASKGNAGTDTQYF; CDR3 DNA: TGTGCCAGCAAAGGAAACGCGGGCACAGATACGCAGTATTTT
J gene: TRBJ1-1; D gene: .; clone size: .; V gene: TRBV7-2; CDR3 protein: CASSLRRMNTEAFF; CDR3 DNA: TGTGCCAGCAGCTTAAGGAGAATGAACACTGAAGCTTTCTTT
J gene: TRBJ1-2; D gene: .; clone size: .; V gene: TRBV20-1; CDR3 protein: CSARAVPPNYGYTF; CDR3 DNA: TGCAGTGCTAGGGCGGTACCCCCTAACTATGGCTACACCTTC
J gene: TRBJ2-6; D gene: .; clone size: .; V gene: TRBV2; CDR3 protein: CASRAGLLRANVLTF; CDR3 DNA: TGTGCCAGCAGGGCTGGACTTTTGAGGGCCAACGTCCTGACTTTC
J gene: TRBJ2-7; D gene: TRBD2; clone size: many; V gene: TRBV7-2; CDR3 protein: CASSLGPSGASHF; CDR3 DNA: TGTGCCAGCAGCTTAGGTCCTAGCGGCGCCTCGCACTTC
J gene: TRBJ2-5; D gene: .; clone size: .; V gene: TRBV27; CDR3 protein: CASSLALTPETQYF; CDR3 DNA: TGTGCCAGCAGTTTGGCCCTTACCCCGGAGACCCAGTACTTC
J gene: TRBJ2-5; D gene: .; clone size: .; V gene: TRBV29-1; CDR3 protein: CSVDYPGRGETQYF; CDR3 DNA: TGCAGCGTTGACTATCCGGGGCGAGGAGAGACCCAGTACTTC